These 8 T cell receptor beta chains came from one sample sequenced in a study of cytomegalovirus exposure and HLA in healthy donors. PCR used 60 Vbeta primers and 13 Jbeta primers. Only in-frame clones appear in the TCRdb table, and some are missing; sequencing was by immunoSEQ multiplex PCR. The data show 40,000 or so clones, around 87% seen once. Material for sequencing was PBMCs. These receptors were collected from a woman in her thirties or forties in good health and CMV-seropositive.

The CDR3 nucleotides are TGTGCCAGTAGTCCTTACAGTGGGAGGAATGAAAAACTGTTTTTT. It specifies CASSPYSGRNEKLFF. The gene calls are TRBV19 and TRBJ1-4, with D hard to call. The CDR3 is 15 residues long. With 5 bases removed from V and 5 bases from J, the gap between germline ends came to 15 bases. Per the germline V gene, CDR1 is LNHDA and CDR2 is SQIVND (reference sequence).

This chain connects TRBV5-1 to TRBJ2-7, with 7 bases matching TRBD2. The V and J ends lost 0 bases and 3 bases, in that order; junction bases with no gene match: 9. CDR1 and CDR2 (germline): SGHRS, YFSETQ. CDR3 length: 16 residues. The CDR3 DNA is TGCGCCAGCAGCTTGGCCGCGACGGGAGGAATCTACGAGCAGTACTTC. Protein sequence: CASSLAATGGIYEQYF.

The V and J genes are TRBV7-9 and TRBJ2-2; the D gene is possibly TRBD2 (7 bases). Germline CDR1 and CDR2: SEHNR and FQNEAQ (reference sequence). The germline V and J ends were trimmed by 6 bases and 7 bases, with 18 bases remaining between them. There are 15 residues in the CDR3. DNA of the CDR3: TGTGCCAGCAGTTCGGGCGGGGGCGTTGGCGGGGAGCTGTTTTTT. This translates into CASSSGGGVGGELFF.

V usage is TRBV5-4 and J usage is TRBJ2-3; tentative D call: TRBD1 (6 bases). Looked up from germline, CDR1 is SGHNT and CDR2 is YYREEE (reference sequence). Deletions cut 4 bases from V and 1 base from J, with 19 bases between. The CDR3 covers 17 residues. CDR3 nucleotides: TGTGCCAGCAGCCAAATCGAGAGGGACATAGGCACAGATACGCAGTATTTT. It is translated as CASSQIERDIGTDTQYF.

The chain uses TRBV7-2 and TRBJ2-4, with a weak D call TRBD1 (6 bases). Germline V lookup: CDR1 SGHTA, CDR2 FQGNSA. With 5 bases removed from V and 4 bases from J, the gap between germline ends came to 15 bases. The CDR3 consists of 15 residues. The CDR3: CASSSRDKRKNIQYF. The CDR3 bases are TGTGCCAGCAGCAGCCGGGACAAGCGTAAAAACATTCAGTACTTC.

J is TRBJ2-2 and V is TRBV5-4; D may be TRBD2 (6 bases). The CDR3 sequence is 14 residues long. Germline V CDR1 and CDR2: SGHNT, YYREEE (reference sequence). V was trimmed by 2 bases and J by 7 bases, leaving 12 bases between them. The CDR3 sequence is CASSFQGGNGELFF. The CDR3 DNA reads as TGTGCCAGCAGCTTCCAGGGAGGCAACGGGGAGCTGTTTTTT.

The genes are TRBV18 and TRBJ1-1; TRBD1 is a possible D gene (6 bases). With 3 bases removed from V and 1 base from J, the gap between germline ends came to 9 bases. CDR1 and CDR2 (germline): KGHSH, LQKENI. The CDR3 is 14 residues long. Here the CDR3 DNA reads TGTGCCAGCTCACCCCAGGGGAAGAACACTGAAGCTTTCTTT. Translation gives CASSPQGKNTEAFF.

The CDR3 DNA is TGTGCCAGCAGCTTAGGAGGCTATGGCTACACCTTC. It yields the protein CASSLGGYGYTF. The gene calls are TRBV11-2 and TRBJ1-2; D is undetermined. This CDR3 contains 12 residues. Trimming cost V 1 base and J 4 bases, with 4 bases left between them. Germline V gene lookup returns CDR1 SGHAT and CDR2 FQNNGV.